The 13 T cell receptor beta chains below were found in one sample sequenced in a study of radiation and T cells in renal cell carcinoma. TCRdb's table, derived via immunoSEQ multiplex PCR, lists solely in-frame clones and lacks some. The table lists around 180,000 clones, about 87% of them singletons. Documented time point: blood 4 weeks post-SBRT, at nephrectomy. Regarding treatment: 15 Gy SBRT to primary tumor, nephrectomy 4 weeks later. Sequences were derived from blood, sampled from a patient whose treatment included radiotherapy and nephrectomy. These receptors originate from a woman aged 45 to 65 with renal cell carcinoma.

The chain couples TRBV27 to TRBJ2-3; no clear D gene. Trimming pared 0 bases from V and 0 bases from J, leaving 13 bases between. From germline, CDR1 is MNHEY and CDR2 SMNVEV (reference sequence). This CDR3 has 17 amino acids. The CDR3 reads CASSLSTANPSTDTQYF. CDR3 DNA sequence: TGTGCCAGCAGTTTATCGACGGCAAACCCTAGCACAGATACGCAGTATTTT.

J is TRBJ2-5 and V is TRBV6-5, with TRBD2 matching 7 bases. CDR1 MNHEY and CDR2 SVGAGI come from the germline V gene. The V gene end was trimmed by 2 bases and the J gene end by 2 bases; junction bases not matched to a gene: 5. CDR3 size: 15 residues. CDR3 coding DNA: TGTGCCAGCAGTTACGGCGGGGGATCTCAAGAGACCCAGTACTTC. Residues: CASSYGGGSQETQYF.

This clone was observed a few times. The rearrangement links TRBV6-5 to TRBJ1-1; tentative D call: TRBD1 (5 bases). The CDR3 runs to 12 residues. V was trimmed by 10 bases and J by 4 bases, leaving 13 bases between them. Germline V CDR1 and CDR2: MNHEY, SVGAGI. CDR3: CANKSGPTEAFF. The CDR3 DNA reads as TGTGCCAACAAATCAGGGCCCACTGAAGCTTTCTTT.

V is TRBV6-4 and J is TRBJ2-7, with D unresolved. Germline CDR1 reads MRHNA; CDR2 reads SNTAGT. CDR3 size: 12 residues. V was shortened by 6 bases and J by 3 bases, with 9 bases between the two germline ends. The chain's CDR3 is CASRGRFYEQYF. The DNA for the CDR3 is TGTGCCAGCAGGGGCAGGTTCTACGAGCAGTACTTC.

The chain joins TRBV7-9 to TRBJ2-2, with D possibly TRBD1 on 6 matching bases. The CDR3 totals 17 residues. Germline-derived CDR1 and CDR2 are SEHNR and FQNEAQ (reference sequence). Trimming removed 5 bases from V and 0 bases from J, with 16 bases in between. CDR3 residues: CASSQSTGTANTGELFF. In DNA form, the CDR3 reads TGTGCCAGCAGCCAATCAACAGGGACCGCGAACACCGGGGAGCTGTTTTTT.

The chain has TRBV30 and TRBJ1-2, with D possibly matching TRBD1 (6 bases). The CDR3 is 14 amino acids. Trimming cost V 3 bases and J 6 bases, with 17 bases left between them. In germline, CDR1 is GTSNPN, CDR2 SVGIG (reference sequence). The chain's CDR3 is CAWRETGGGNGYTF. The DNA for the CDR3 is TGTGCCTGGAGAGAGACAGGAGGAGGGAATGGCTACACCTTC.

The J gene is TRBJ1-2, the V gene TRBV19; no reliable D call. V gave up 5 bases and J gave up 8 bases, with 21 bases separating them. Germline V lookup: CDR1 LNHDA, CDR2 SQIVND (reference sequence). The CDR3 consists of 15 residues. CDR3 sequence: CASSGIGRRAVGYTF. CDR3 nucleotide sequence: TGTGCCAGTAGTGGAATCGGGCGGAGGGCTGTCGGCTACACCTTC.

V and J are TRBV5-6 and TRBJ1-2, with D hard to call. Germline lookup yields CDR1 SGHDT and CDR2 YYEEEE. The CDR3 runs 14 residues. The V end was cut by 2 bases, the J end by 5 bases, with 13 bases between. The DNA of the CDR3 is TGTGCCAGCAGCTTCGCCGGACCGCCGTATGGCTACACCTTC. Amino acid sequence: CASSFAGPPYGYTF.

J is TRBJ1-4 and V is TRBV7-8; D remains unclear. In germline, CDR1 is SGHVS, CDR2 FQNEAQ. Trimming took off 5 bases at V and 7 bases at J, with 5 bases between the two ends. The CDR3 has 11 residues. CDR3 in DNA: TGTGCCAGCAGCGCCTCTGAAAAACTGTTTTTT. Translation gives CASSASEKLFF.

This chain connects TRBV5-6 to TRBJ1-1; no clear D gene. Trimming cost V 4 bases and J 1 base, with 14 bases left between them. The germline V gene has CDR1 SGHDT and CDR2 YYEEEE. The CDR3 runs 15 residues. This chain's CDR3 is CASSVDPGTNTEAFF. CDR3 DNA sequence: TGTGCCAGCAGCGTCGACCCGGGAACGAACACTGAAGCTTTCTTT. Full variable domain (outside the CDR3, taken from reference TRBV5-6 and TRBJ1-1): DAGVTQSPTHLIKTRGQQVTLRCSPKSGHDTVSWYQQALGQGPQFIFQYYEEEERQRGNFPDRFSGHQFPNYSSELNVNALLLGDSALYLCASSVDPGTNTEAFFGQGTRLTVV.

The J gene is TRBJ1-4, the V gene TRBV6-6, with a weak D call TRBD1 (5 bases). Trimming left V 5 bases short and J 0 bases short, with 13 bases between. The CDR3 spans 16 residues. The germline CDR1 and CDR2 sequences are MNHNY and SVGAGI (reference sequence). CDR3 nucleotides: TGTGCCAGCAGTCTCGGGGAGACAGCAACTAATGAAAAACTGTTTTTT. It codes for CASSLGETATNEKLFF.

The gene calls are TRBV2 and TRBJ2-1; possibly TRBD1 for D (6 bases). The ends were cut back, 4 bases at V and 9 bases at J, with 13 bases in the middle. Germline assignment: CDR1 SNHLY and CDR2 FYNNEI. The CDR3 totals 13 residues. The DNA of the CDR3 is TGTGCCAGCAGTGTTACAGGGAGCGGTGAGCAGTTCTTC. The encoded protein is CASSVTGSGEQFF. The complete variable domain, with remaining parts taken from reference TRBV2 and TRBJ2-1, reads EPEVTQTPSHQVTQMGQEVILRCVPISNHLYFYWYRQILGQKVEFLVSFYNNEISEKSEIFDDQFSVERPDGSNFTLKIRSTKLEDSAMYFCASSVTGSGEQFFGPGTRLTVL.

This rearrangement joins TRBV6-6 to TRBJ1-2, with a tentative D call TRBD1 (5 bases). The V gene's germline CDR1 is MNHNY and CDR2 SVGAGI (reference sequence). Trimming stripped 5 bases from V and 6 bases from J, with 10 bases between. The CDR3 is made up of 12 amino acids. CDR3 residues: CASSTSGNGYTF. The CDR3 DNA reads as TGTGCCAGCAGTACTTCAGGGAATGGCTACACCTTC.